This T cell receptor beta chain is from a study of Tregs in tolerant kidney transplant recipients. General study points: Few patients were studied, so findings need validation in larger groups. No direct test of biological reproducibility was done here.

CD4+CD25+CD127- Tregs, CD4+CD25- non-Tregs, CD4 and CD8 cells were sorted. Before regulatory T cell sorting, thawed PBMCs rested overnight at 37°C in 150 to 200 IU/ml IL-2. Assay used: immunoSEQ multiplex PCR; TCRdb lists only in-frame clones, some missing. The profile shows fewer than 100,000 clones, approximately 90% of them singletons. V gave up 5 bases and J gave up 1 base, with 17 bases separating them. Germline values: CDR1 MDHEN, CDR2 SYDVKM. The length of the CDR3 is 16 residues. For this clone: Its antigen remains unknown.

This receptor was obtained from a human donor who received a combined kidney and bone marrow transplant. The sample in question was Tregs from blood, obtained before the transplant. The V call is TRBV28, the J call TRBJ2-5; the D gene is possibly TRBD2 (5 bases). The CDR3 DNA follows: TGTGCCAGCAGTGGAGGCAGTCTTCCCCCCCAAGAGACCCAGTACTTC. Its protein is CASSGGSLPPQETQYF.